A selection of T cell receptor beta chains follows, all from one sample in a study of technical replicates of blood from a handful of donors. The assay was immunoSEQ multiplex PCR, and TCRdb's table has in-frame clones only and misses some. The data hold tens of thousands of clones, with 95% observed a single time. The sample comprised T cells isolated from PBMCs. The source is a human donor in good health. Each CDR3 is given with its conserved first and last residue. A D gene is named only where the DNA matches it firmly. Some rows have no size entry. The others give once, few or many, or a class for an expanded clone.

TRBJ2-7 . TRBD2 TRBV10-3 CATGLAGPSEQYF TGTGCCACCGGACTAGCGGGACCCTCCGAGCAGTACTTC
TRBJ1-1 . TRBD1 TRBV19 CASSLWGTANTEAFF TGTGCCAGTAGTCTCTGGGGGACAGCGAACACTGAAGCTTTCTTT
TRBJ2-7 once TRBD2 TRBV7-8 CASSLEVEGATVVRLAAYEQYF TGTGCCAGCAGCTTAGAGGTCGAAGGGGCTACTGTGGTTCGACTAGCGGCCTACGAGCAGTACTTC
TRBJ2-1 once TRBD2 TRBV10-3 CAINPSSGRNNEQFF TGTGCCATAAACCCCTCTAGCGGGAGAAACAATGAGCAGTTCTTC
TRBJ2-1 . TRBD1 TRBV5-6 CASTWDRGTYNEQFF TGTGCCAGCACTTGGGACAGGGGGACCTACAATGAGCAGTTCTTC
TRBJ2-1 . TRBD2 TRBV18 CASSPVTSGRDEQFF TGTGCCAGCTCACCAGTGACTAGCGGGAGGGATGAGCAGTTCTTC
TRBJ2-3 . TRBD2 TRBV4-1 CASSQFSGISTDTQYF TGCGCCAGCAGCCAATTTAGCGGGATTAGCACAGATACGCAGTATTTT
TRBJ2-7 . . TRBV6-1 CASSERGSSYEQYF TGTGCCAGCAGTGAACGGGGGAGCTCCTACGAGCAGTACTTC
TRBJ2-5 . . TRBV7-8 CASSPTGNQETQYF TGTGCCAGCAGCCCAACAGGGAACCAAGAGACCCAGTACTTC
TRBJ2-7 once TRBD2 TRBV18 CASSGSKRERVYEQYF TGTGCCAGCTCAGGTTCAAAGCGGGAGAGGGTCTACGAGCAGTACTTC
TRBJ2-5 . TRBD2 TRBV5-4 CASSLRVAGGETQYF TGTGCCAGCAGCTTGAGGGTAGCGGGAGGTGAGACCCAGTACTTC
TRBJ1-5 . . TRBV5-6 CASSLASGRGQPQHF TGTGCCAGCAGCTTGGCGTCAGGTAGGGGTCAGCCCCAGCATTTT
TRBJ2-1 . . TRBV9 CASSVGGRNNEQFF TGTGCCAGCAGCGTAGGTGGCAGAAACAATGAGCAGTTCTTC
TRBJ2-7 . . TRBV4-1 CASSQGKGAYEQYF TGCGCCAGCAGCCAAGGGAAGGGAGCCTACGAGCAGTACTTC
TRBJ1-1 . . TRBV19 CASSISRGLANTEAFF TGTGCCAGTAGTATTTCCAGGGGCCTGGCGAACACTGAAGCTTTCTTT
TRBJ2-7 . . TRBV29-1 CSVGKDSYEQYF TGCAGCGTTGGAAAAGACAGCTACGAGCAGTACTTC
TRBJ1-4 . . TRBV6-1 CASSERQGYEKLFF TGTGCCAGCAGTGAAAGGCAGGGGTATGAAAAACTGTTTTTT
TRBJ2-3 once . TRBV7-2 CASSLVYGGATDTQYF TGTGCCAGCAGCTTAGTATACGGTGGGGCTACAGATACGCAGTATTTT
TRBJ2-7 . . TRBV5-4 CASSLDAGSYEQYF TGTGCCAGCAGCTTGGATGCAGGGTCCTACGAGCAGTACTTC
TRBJ2-1 . TRBD2 TRBV5-1 CASSLETSRVVNEQFF TGCGCCAGCAGCTTGGAGACTAGCCGGGTGGTCAATGAGCAGTTCTTC
TRBJ2-7 . . TRBV27 CASSTGSHYEQYF TGTGCCAGCAGTACCGGGTCTCACTACGAGCAGTACTTC
TRBJ2-7 once . TRBV6-5 CASHSLWETYYEQYF TGTGCCAGTCACTCCCTGTGGGAGACGTACTACGAGCAGTACTTC
TRBJ2-3 . TRBD1 TRBV7-9 CASRGRQGAILTQDTQYF TGTGCCAGCAGGGGAAGACAGGGGGCTATATTAACACAAGATACGCAGTATTTT
TRBJ2-3 . TRBD1 TRBV7-3 CASSYDRDTDTQYF TGTGCCAGCAGCTACGACAGGGACACAGATACGCAGTATTTT
TRBJ1-3 . TRBD1 TRBV7-8 CASSSDRGSTGNTIYF TGTGCCAGCAGCTCGGACAGGGGGAGTACTGGAAACACCATATATTTT
TRBJ2-7 . . TRBV27 CASREGAYEQYF TGTGCCAGCAGGGAAGGGGCTTACGAGCAGTACTTC
TRBJ2-1 . TRBD2 TRBV5-1 CASSQSSTSDEQFF TGCGCCAGCAGCCAATCCTCGACTAGCGATGAGCAGTTCTTC
TRBJ2-3 . TRBD2 TRBV7-6 CASSLDPIGTSGGGTDTQYF TGTGCCAGCAGCTTAGACCCCATCGGGACTAGCGGGGGAGGCACAGATACGCAGTATTTT
TRBJ2-1 . TRBD1 TRBV18 CASSPLGTVIYNEQFF TGTGCCAGCTCACCACTCGGGACAGTCATATACAATGAGCAGTTCTTC
TRBJ2-7 . TRBD2 TRBV14 CASSQTSGDTPYEQYF TGTGCCAGCAGCCAAACTAGCGGGGATACTCCCTACGAGCAGTACTTC
TRBJ1-2 few TRBD1 TRBV6-6 CASSTTGGDGYTF TGTGCCAGCAGCACGACAGGGGGCGATGGCTACACCTTC
TRBJ1-5 . TRBD1 TRBV28 CASRFPGGASGQPQHF TGTGCCAGCAGGTTCCCAGGGGGCGCCTCGGGACAGCCCCAGCATTTT
TRBJ2-3 . TRBD1 TRBV19 CASRRPTGDPDTQYF TGTGCCAGTAGACGGCCGACAGGGGACCCAGATACGCAGTATTTT
TRBJ1-1 . . TRBV19 CASSISGVTEAFF TGTGCCAGTAGTATTTCGGGGGTCACTGAAGCTTTCTTT
TRBJ2-5 once . TRBV5-1 CASSSIETQYF TGCGCCAGCAGTTCCATAGAGACCCAGTACTTC
TRBJ1-2 . TRBD1 TRBV4-1 CASSPRGTGSGYTF TGCGCCAGCAGCCCTCGCGGGACAGGGAGCGGCTACACCTTC
TRBJ2-7 . . TRBV30 CAWGRRYEQYF TGTGCCTGGGGGAGGCGGTACGAGCAGTACTTC
TRBJ2-5 . TRBD1 TRBV7-9 CASRPGQQETQYF TGTGCCAGCAGGCCGGGACAGCAAGAGACCCAGTACTTC
TRBJ2-7 . . TRBV10-1 CASSELSIDEQYF TGCGCCAGCAGTGAGTTGTCTATAGACGAGCAGTACTTC
TRBJ2-7 . TRBD1 TRBV19 CASSMGQGAYEQYF TGTGCCAGTAGTATGGGACAGGGGGCCTACGAGCAGTACTTC